This T cell receptor (beta chain) was sequenced in a study of T cell responses to AZD1222 COVID-19 vaccine. The study, taken as a whole, reports: Targeting of unmutated variant regions was reportedly seen in nearly half of spike-specific TCRs. An increase in Spike-specific TCR breadth and depth was observed after two AZD1222 doses. Spike regions recognized by vaccine-associated CD4 TCRs spanned the protein, led by 160-218 and 743-854. Without day 14 samples, only post-peak T cell repertoires were studied.

CDR1 is LNHDA, CDR2 SQIVND, per germline (reference sequence). Trimming at V came to 4 bases and at J to 4 bases, leaving 9 bases not matched to a gene. The CDR3 has 16 amino acids. Produced via immunoSEQ multiplex PCR; TCRdb's table is partial and in-frame only. The table lists 110,000 or so clones, more than 70% of them singletons, with 6.5% in the top ten. This clone was counted a few times. Its antigen is unidentified. V and J are TRBV19 and TRBJ1-1, with 10 bases matching TRBD1. The receptor was isolated from an adult who received the AZD1222 COVID-19 vaccine. Sequenced here: peripheral blood, sampled 28 days after the second AZD1222 dose. CDR3 DNA sequence: TGTGCCAGTAGTAGGGACAGGGGCAGGTGGGGCACTGAAGCTTTCTTT. Translating gives CASSRDRGRWGTEAFF. The full variable domain, its missing parts supplied by reference TRBV19 and TRBJ1-1, is DGGITQSPKYLFRKEGQNVTLSCEQNLNHDAMYWYRQDPGQGLRLIYYSQIVNDFQKGDIAEGYSVSREKKESFPLTVTSAQKNPTAFYLCASSRDRGRWGTEAFFGQGTRLTVV.